Sequencing of this TCR beta chain was carried out in a study of cytomegalovirus exposure and HLA in healthy donors. General observations from the study: Sequencing probably produced one cluster of sequence variants that were highly shared. An assumption of roughly uniform sequencing depth across donors underlay the presence/absence analyses.

Researchers ran the PCR with 60 Vbeta and 13 Jbeta primers. Clones were sequenced by immunoSEQ multiplex PCR, and TCRdb holds only the in-frame ones, with some missing. This sample yields under 200,000 clones, of which 65% to 85% are seen a single time; 1.3% belongs to the top ten. Healthy bone marrow donors formed the donor group. Donors counted as nominally healthy when sampled, yet unrecorded immune exposures were likely. The germline gives CDR1 MDHEN, CDR2 SYDVKM. This CDR3 is 14 amino acids long. The V gene end was trimmed by 5 bases and the J gene end by 4 bases; junction bases not matched to a gene: 7. With respect to this clone: The antigen remains undetermined.

The sequencing input was PBMCs. This clonotype was obtained from a man aged 50-60 years in good health and CMV-seropositive. V gene TRBV28 combines with J gene TRBJ1-1; 7 bases fit TRBD1. The CDR3 DNA reads as TGTGCCAGCAGTCAGATCACAGGGGCCACTGAAGCTTTCTTT. Translating gives CASSQITGATEAFF. The full variable domain, rest sourced from reference TRBV28 and TRBJ1-1, is DVKVTQSSRYLVKRTGEKVFLECVQDMDHENMFWYRQDPGLGLRLIYFSYDVKMKEKGDIPEGYSVSREKKERFSLILESASTNQTSMYLCASSQITGATEAFFGQGTRLTVV.